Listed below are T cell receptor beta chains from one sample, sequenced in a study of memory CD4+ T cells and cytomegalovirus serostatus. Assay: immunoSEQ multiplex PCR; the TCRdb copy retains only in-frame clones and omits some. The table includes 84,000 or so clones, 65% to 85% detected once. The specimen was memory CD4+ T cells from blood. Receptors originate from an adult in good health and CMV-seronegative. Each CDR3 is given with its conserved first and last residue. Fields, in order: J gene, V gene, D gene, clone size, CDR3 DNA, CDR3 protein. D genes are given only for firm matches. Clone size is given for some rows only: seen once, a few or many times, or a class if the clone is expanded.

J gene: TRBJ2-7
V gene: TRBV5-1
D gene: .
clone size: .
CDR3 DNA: TGCGCCAGCAGCCCCGGTCCCGGGACAAGCTCCTACGAGCAGTACTTC
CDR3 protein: CASSPGPGTSSYEQYF

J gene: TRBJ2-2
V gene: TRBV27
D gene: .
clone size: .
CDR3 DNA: TGTGCCAGCAGGACTTCTAGACAGGCGAACACCGGGGAGCTGTTTTTT
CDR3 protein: CASRTSRQANTGELFF

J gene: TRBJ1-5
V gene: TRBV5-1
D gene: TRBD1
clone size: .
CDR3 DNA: TGCGCCAGCAGCGGGGGACAGGGGAATCAGCCCCAGCATTTT
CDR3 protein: CASSGGQGNQPQHF

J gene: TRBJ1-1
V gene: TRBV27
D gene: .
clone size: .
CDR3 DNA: TGTGCCAGCAGTTTGGTGGGGCTGAACACTGAAGCTTTCTTT
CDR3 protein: CASSLVGLNTEAFF

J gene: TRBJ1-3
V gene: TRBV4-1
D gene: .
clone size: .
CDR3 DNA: TGCGCCAGCAGCCAGGGTGTTGTGGGTGGAAACACCATATATTTT
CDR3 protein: CASSQGVVGGNTIYF

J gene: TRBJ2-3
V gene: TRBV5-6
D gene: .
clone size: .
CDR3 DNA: TGTGCCAGCAGCTTGGCCGCTGATACGCAGTATTTT
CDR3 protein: CASSLAADTQYF

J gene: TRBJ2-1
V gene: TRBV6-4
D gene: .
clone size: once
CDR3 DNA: TGTGCCAGCAGTGATGGTGCTCTCAATGAGCAGTTCTTC
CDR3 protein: CASSDGALNEQFF

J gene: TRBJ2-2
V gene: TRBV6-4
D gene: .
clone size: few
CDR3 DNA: TGTGCCAGCAGGGGGGCCGCCGGGGAGCTGTTTTTT
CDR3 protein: CASRGAAGELFF

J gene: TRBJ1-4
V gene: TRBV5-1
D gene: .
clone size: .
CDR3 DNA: TGCGCCAGCAGCCCAATGGCCCAGGGGCCTGACCCAGAAAAACTGTTTTTT
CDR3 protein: CASSPMAQGPDPEKLFF

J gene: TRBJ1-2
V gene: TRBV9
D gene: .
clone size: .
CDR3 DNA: TGTGCCAGCAGCGTAGAAGGACTCGTTCGGCGTGGCTACACCTTC
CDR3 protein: CASSVEGLVRRGYTF

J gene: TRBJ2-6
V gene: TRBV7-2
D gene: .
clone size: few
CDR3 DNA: TGTGCCAGCAGCTTAGGCGGCATTACTGGGGCCAACGTCCTGACTTTC
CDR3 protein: CASSLGGITGANVLTF

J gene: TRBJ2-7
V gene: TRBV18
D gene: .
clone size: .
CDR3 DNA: TGTGCCAGCTCACCACGCTACGAGCAGTACTTC
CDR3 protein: CASSPRYEQYF

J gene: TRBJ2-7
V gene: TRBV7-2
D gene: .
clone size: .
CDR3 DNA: TGTGCCAGCACCGGGTGGGGGACGCGGGAGCAGTACTTC
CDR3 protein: CASTGWGTREQYF

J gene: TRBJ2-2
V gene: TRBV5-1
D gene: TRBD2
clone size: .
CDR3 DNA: TGCGCCAGCAGCACATTAGCGGGGGGGCCCACCGGGGAGCTGTTTTTT
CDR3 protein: CASSTLAGGPTGELFF

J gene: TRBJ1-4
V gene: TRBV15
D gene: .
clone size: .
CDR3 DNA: TGTGCCACCACCGGGGGCAGGAATGAAAAACTGTTTTTT
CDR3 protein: CATTGGRNEKLFF

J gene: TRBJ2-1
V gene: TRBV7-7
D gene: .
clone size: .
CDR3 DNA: TGTGCTAGCAGCTTGGACACTTACAATGAGCAGTTCTTC
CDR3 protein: CASSLDTYNEQFF

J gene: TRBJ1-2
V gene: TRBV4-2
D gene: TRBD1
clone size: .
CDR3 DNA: TGTGCCAGCAGCCAAGTGGGACAGACAAATGGCTACACCTTC
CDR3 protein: CASSQVGQTNGYTF

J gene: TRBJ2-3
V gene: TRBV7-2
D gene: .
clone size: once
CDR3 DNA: TGTGCCAGCAGCCTGAAATACACCGTGGCCACAGATACGCAGTATTTT
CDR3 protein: CASSLKYTVATDTQYF

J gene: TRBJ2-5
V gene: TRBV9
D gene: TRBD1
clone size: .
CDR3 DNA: TGTGCCAGCAGCGTGACAGGGATGGAGACCCAGTACTTC
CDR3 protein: CASSVTGMETQYF

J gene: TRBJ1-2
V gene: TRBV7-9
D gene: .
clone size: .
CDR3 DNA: TGTGCCAGCAGCTTCGGGGGCGCTGACTATGGCTACACCTTC
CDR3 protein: CASSFGGADYGYTF

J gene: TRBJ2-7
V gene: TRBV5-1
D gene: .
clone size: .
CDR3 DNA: TGCGCCAGCAGCTTGGAGCCTGGGGAGCAGTACTTC
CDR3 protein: CASSLEPGEQYF

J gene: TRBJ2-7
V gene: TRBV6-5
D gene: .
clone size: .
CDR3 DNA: TGTGCCAGCAGGACCGGGGGCAGTTCCTACGAGCAGTACTTC
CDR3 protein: CASRTGGSSYEQYF

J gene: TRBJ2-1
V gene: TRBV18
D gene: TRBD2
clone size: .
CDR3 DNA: TGTGCCAGCAGCTCAATCGGGAGGGGGGACAATGAGCAGTTCTTC
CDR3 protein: CASSSIGRGDNEQFF